These 22 T cell receptor beta chains share one sample of origin, sequenced in a study of blood T cell repertoires in COVID-19. Only in-frame clones appear in the TCRdb table, and some are missing; sequencing was by immunoSEQ multiplex PCR. The profile shows approximately 260,000 clones, approximately 88% of them singletons. Specimen: peripheral blood. The receptors were gathered from a woman in her seventies with COVID-19, enrolled during active disease.

The chain recombines TRBV19 with TRBJ2-1; 11 bases agree with TRBD2. V was pared by 5 bases and J by 5 bases, with 2 bases of the junction left unmatched. The CDR3 length is 14 residues. Germline V lookup: CDR1 LNHDA, CDR2 SQIVND (reference sequence). The CDR3 sequence is CASSLAGGHNEQFF. The CDR3 nucleotides read TGTGCCAGTAGTCTAGCGGGAGGACACAATGAGCAGTTCTTC.

The rearrangement joins TRBV5-5 to TRBJ1-4, with D tentatively TRBD1 (6 bases). There are 14 residues in the CDR3. Germline CDR1 and CDR2: SGHKS and YYEKEE (reference sequence). The V and J ends lost 5 bases and 7 bases respectively, with 15 bases between them. The CDR3 reads CASRPLDRIEKLFF. The CDR3 DNA follows: TGTGCCAGCAGACCTCTCGACAGGATTGAAAAACTGTTTTTT.

The gene calls are TRBV28 and TRBJ2-7, with 7 positions matching TRBD1. The CDR3 has 16 residues. Germline CDR1 MDHEN, CDR2 SYDVKM. J gave up 1 base and V 5 bases, and 11 bases lay outside the gene matches. CDR3 protein: CASSPIDRVDSYEQYF. In nucleotides, the CDR3 is TGTGCCAGCAGTCCTATTGACAGGGTTGATTCCTACGAGCAGTACTTC.

This chain connects TRBV28 to TRBJ1-2; 7 bases match TRBD1. V gave up 4 bases and J gave up 5 bases; unmatched junction bases: 10. The CDR3 covers 15 residues. Germline assignment: CDR1 MDHEN and CDR2 SYDVKM. The CDR3 coding sequence is TGTGCCAGCAGTTCCACAGGGGAGCCCGGGTATGGCTACACCTTC. This sequence encodes CASSSTGEPGYGYTF.

This clone turned up a few times. The chain recombines TRBV4-1 with TRBJ2-7; 9 positions agree with TRBD1. J was trimmed by 3 bases and V by 0 bases; bases with no gene match: 12. The CDR3 sequence is 18 residues long. Germline CDR1 reads MGHRA; CDR2 reads YSYEKL. The CDR3 reads CASSQDRVAGTGIYEQYF. DNA for the CDR3: TGCGCCAGCAGCCAAGATAGGGTTGCGGGGACAGGGATCTACGAGCAGTACTTC.

The chain combines TRBV18 with TRBJ2-6, with TRBD1 matching 12 bases. This CDR3 is 17 amino acids long. Germline-derived CDR1 and CDR2 are KGHSH and LQKENI. With V trimmed by 3 bases and J by 3 bases, 3 bases remained unmatched. This CDR3 is CASSPGTGGVGANVLTF. In DNA, the CDR3 is TGTGCCAGCTCACCCGGGACAGGGGGCGTTGGGGCCAACGTCCTGACTTTC.

The chain recombines TRBV28 with TRBJ1-3; D is possibly TRBD1 (6 bases). The ends were cut back, 3 bases at V and 2 bases at J, with 17 bases in the middle. CDR3 size: 17 residues. Germline loops: CDR1 MDHEN, CDR2 SYDVKM. The CDR3: CASSFSSGGRTGNTIYF. CDR3 nucleotide sequence: TGTGCCAGCAGTTTTTCGTCTGGGGGCAGGACTGGAAACACCATATATTTT.

J is TRBJ2-5 and V is TRBV28; D not certain. The CDR3 extends over 15 amino acids. V shed 3 bases and J shed 2 bases, with 13 bases lying between them. Germline V gives CDR1 MDHEN, CDR2 SYDVKM. The CDR3 protein is CASSFPKARQETQYF. Here the CDR3 DNA reads TGTGCCAGCAGTTTCCCGAAGGCCAGGCAAGAGACCCAGTACTTC.

This sequence joins TRBV19 and TRBJ2-1; D is possibly TRBD2 (5 bases). CDR3 length equals 19 residues. Trimming stripped 2 bases from V and 1 base from J, with 21 bases between. The germline V gene encodes CDR1 LNHDA and CDR2 SQIVND (reference sequence). The DNA of the CDR3 is TGTGCCAGTAGTATAAAAATGCCCGGACTGCTAACTTCCTACAATGAGCAGTTCTTC. This translates into CASSIKMPGLLTSYNEQFF.

The sample holds many counts of this clone. This rearrangement joins TRBV7-9 to TRBJ2-7; TRBD1 agrees at 9 bases. The CDR3 is made up of 14 amino acids. Trimming cost V 5 bases and J 3 bases; bases outside gene matches: 5. Per germline, CDR1 SEHNR and CDR2 FQNEAQ (reference sequence). In DNA form, the CDR3 reads TGTGCCAGCAGCCTGACAGGGGGAAACTACGAGCAGTACTTC. Protein: CASSLTGGNYEQYF. Using reference TRBV7-9 and TRBJ2-7 for the parts outside the CDR3, the full variable domain is DTGVSQNPRHKITKRGQNVTFRCDPISEHNRLYWYRQTLGQGPEFLTYFQNEAQLEKSRLLSDRFSAERPKGSFSTLEIQRTEQGDSAMYLCASSLTGGNYEQYFGPGTRLTVT.

The chain has TRBV18 and TRBJ2-1, with 9 bases that match TRBD1. The CDR3 covers 15 residues. Losses at the gene ends were 6 bases for V and 3 bases for J; bases not matched to a gene: 6. Germline-derived CDR1 and CDR2 are KGHSH and LQKENI. The CDR3 protein is CASSPGTGFYNEQFF. The DNA for the CDR3 is TGTGCCAGCTCCCCCGGGACAGGGTTCTACAATGAGCAGTTCTTC. Based on the CDR3 plus reference TRBV18 and TRBJ2-1, the full variable domain is NAGVMQNPRHLVRRRGQEARLRCSPMKGHSHVYWYRQLPEEGLKFMVYLQKENIIDESGMPKERFSAEFPKEGPSILRIQQVVRGDSAAYFCASSPGTGFYNEQFFGPGTRLTVL.

CDR3 residues: CAISSDRAGSYNEQFF. The CDR3 DNA reads TGTGCCATCAGTTCGGACAGGGCGGGCTCCTACAATGAGCAGTTCTTC. The gene calls are TRBV10-3 and TRBJ2-1, with 8 bases identical to TRBD1. Germline loops: CDR1 ENHRY, CDR2 SYGVKD. After removal of 5 bases from V and 0 bases from J, the junction contained 6 bases not matched to a gene. The CDR3 totals 16 residues.

The chain employs TRBV6-5 and TRBJ2-7; 7 bases align to TRBD2. V was clipped by 3 bases and J by 0 bases; unmatched bases: 2. This CDR3 comprises 14 residues. Germline V gives CDR1 MNHEY, CDR2 SVGAGI. CDR3 in amino acids: CASSYQRDSYEQYF. The CDR3 DNA reads TGTGCCAGCAGTTATCAGCGGGACTCCTACGAGCAGTACTTC.

V gene TRBV18 combines with J gene TRBJ2-1; D not resolved. Per germline, CDR1 KGHSH and CDR2 LQKENI. V gave up 5 bases and J gave up 7 bases, with 6 bases separating them. CDR3 size: 11 residues. CDR3 region: CASSEVNEQFF. The CDR3 DNA follows: TGTGCCAGCTCAGAGGTAAATGAGCAGTTCTTC.

The V gene is TRBV20-1, the J gene TRBJ2-7; unclear D gene. The germline CDR1 and CDR2 sequences are DFQATT and SNEGSKA (reference sequence). V lost 0 bases and J lost 6, with 3 bases in between. The CDR3 is made up of 10 amino acids. Here the CDR3 reads CSARDREQYF. The DNA for the CDR3 is TGCAGTGCTAGAGATCGCGAGCAGTACTTC.

The chain joins TRBV5-8 to TRBJ2-7; D remains ambiguous. V lost 1 base and J 1 base, leaving 12 bases between the germline ends. The CDR3 length is 15 residues. The germline V gene encodes CDR1 SGHTS and CDR2 YDEGEE. The CDR3 loop is CASSLLAARSYEQYF. Written as DNA, the CDR3 is TGTGCCAGCAGCTTGTTGGCAGCTAGATCCTACGAGCAGTACTTC.

The J gene is TRBJ1-5, the V gene TRBV6-5; maybe TRBD1 (6 bases). CDR1 and CDR2 (germline): MNHEY, SVGAGI. There are 13 residues in the CDR3. Trimming removed 7 bases at V and 5 bases at J, with 12 bases between. CDR3 sequence: CASTGQLYQPQHF. The DNA of the CDR3 is TGTGCCAGCACAGGACAGTTATATCAGCCCCAGCATTTT.

V is TRBV2 and J is TRBJ2-7, with D possibly TRBD1 on 6 matching bases. Trimming stripped 6 bases from V and 2 bases from J, with 14 bases between. CDR3 size: 14 residues. Germline CDR1 and CDR2: SNHLY and FYNNEI. The CDR3 bases are TGTGCCAGCAGGAGGGACACAGCAACCTACGAGCAGTACTTC. It codes for CASRRDTATYEQYF.

The chain combines TRBV6-5 with TRBJ2-7, with TRBD2 matching 7 bases. The CDR3 spans 15 residues. The germline gives CDR1 MNHEY, CDR2 SVGAGI. Losses at the gene ends were 2 bases for V and 2 bases for J; bases not matched to a gene: 6. CDR3 sequence reads: CASSYEGGVTYEQYF. The CDR3 nucleotides read TGTGCCAGCAGTTACGAGGGAGGGGTCACCTACGAGCAGTACTTC.

This CDR3 reads CSVPSDSGNTIYF. Here the CDR3 DNA reads TGCAGCGTCCCCTCAGATTCTGGAAACACCATATATTTT. The chain employs TRBV29-1 and TRBJ1-3; D is unclear. This CDR3 is 13 amino acids long. CDR1 is SQVTM, CDR2 ANQGSEA, per germline. V lost 6 bases to trimming and J lost 1 base, with 10 bases between them. Variable domain in full (rest from reference TRBV29-1 and TRBJ1-3): SAVISQKPSRDICQRGTSLTIQCQVDSQVTMMFWYRQQPGQSLTLIATANQGSEATYESGFVIDKFPISRPNLTFSTLTVSNMSPEDSSIYLCSVPSDSGNTIYFGEGSWLTVV.

V usage is TRBV12-3 or TRBV12-4 and J usage is TRBJ1-5, with TRBD1 identical over 8 bases. V was clipped by 6 bases and J by 6 bases; unmatched bases: 4. The length of the CDR3 is 13 residues. CDR3 amino acids: CASSAGGGQPQHF. CDR3 nucleotides: TGTGCCAGCAGCGCAGGGGGCGGTCAGCCCCAGCATTTT.

The chain joins TRBV5-1 to TRBJ2-1; the match to TRBD2 covers 11 bases. CDR3 length: 15 residues. Germline V CDR1 and CDR2: SGHRS, YFSETQ. The trim removed 4 bases at V and 6 bases at J, leaving 6 bases unmatched. The CDR3 region has the DNA TGCGCCAGCAGCCCGGGACTAGCGGAGCTCAATGAGCAGTTCTTC. Translated, it gives CASSPGLAELNEQFF.